This paragraph reports one T cell receptor (beta chain). Antigen: not known. The data originate from a study of spatial heterogeneity in lung cancer. Study as a whole: Raw reads contained each unique TCR and UMI combination more than ten times on average. Study results and caveats: Relative to follow-up, resection was when ubiquitous expanded tumor TCRs appeared more in blood.

In the library, each TCR cDNA molecule bore its own unique molecular identifier. Each CDR3 protein gets one entry after TCRdb re-called the 5' RACE reads with MiXCR. The sample yields over 25,000 distinct CDR3 sequences, approximately 8.4% seen once. Sample time point: sample taken at primary tumor resection. No cell sorting; template was whole RNA from tumor, lung tissue or PBMC. Samples came from 65 to 75 TRACERx patients with untreated early-stage lung cancer. This sequence was found in a female donor with early-stage non-small cell lung cancer. The source material was PBMCs, sampled at surgery.

The CDR3 DNA reads TGTGCCAGCAGCTACGGACCCCCGGATACGCAGTATTTT. This encodes CASSYGPPDTQYF. The V call is TRBV7-2, the J call TRBJ2-3; D not certain. V lost 4 bases, J lost 6 bases, and 11 bases lay in between. Germline V gene data show CDR1 as SGHTA and CDR2 as FQGNSA. There are 13 residues in the CDR3.